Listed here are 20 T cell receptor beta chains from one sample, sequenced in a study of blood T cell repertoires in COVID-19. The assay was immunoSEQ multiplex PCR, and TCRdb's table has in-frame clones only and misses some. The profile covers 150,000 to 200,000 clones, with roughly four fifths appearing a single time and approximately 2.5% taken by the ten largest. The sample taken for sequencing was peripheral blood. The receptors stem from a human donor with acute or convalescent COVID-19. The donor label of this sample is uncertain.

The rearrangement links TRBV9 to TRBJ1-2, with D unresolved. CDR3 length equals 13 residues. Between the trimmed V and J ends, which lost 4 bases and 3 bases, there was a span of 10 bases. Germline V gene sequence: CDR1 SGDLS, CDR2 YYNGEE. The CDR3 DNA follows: TGTGCCAGCAGCCGGACGGGATACTATGGCTACACCTTC. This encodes CASSRTGYYGYTF.

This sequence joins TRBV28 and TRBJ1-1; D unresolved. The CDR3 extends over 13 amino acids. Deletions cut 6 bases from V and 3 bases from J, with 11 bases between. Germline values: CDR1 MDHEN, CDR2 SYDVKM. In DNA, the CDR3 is TGTGCCAGCAGCGGGATCCCATACACTGAAGCTTTCTTT. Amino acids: CASSGIPYTEAFF.

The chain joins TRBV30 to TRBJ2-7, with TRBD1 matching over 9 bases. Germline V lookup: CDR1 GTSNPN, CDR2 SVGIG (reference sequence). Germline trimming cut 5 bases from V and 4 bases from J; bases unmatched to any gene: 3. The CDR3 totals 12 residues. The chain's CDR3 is CAWGTGNYEQYF. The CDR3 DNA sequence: TGTGCCTGGGGGACAGGGAATTACGAGCAGTACTTC.

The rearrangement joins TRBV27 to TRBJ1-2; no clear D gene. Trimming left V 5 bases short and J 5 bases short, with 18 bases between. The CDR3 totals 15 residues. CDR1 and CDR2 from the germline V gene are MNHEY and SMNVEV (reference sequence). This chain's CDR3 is CASSPSPAGSYGYTF. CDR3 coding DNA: TGTGCCAGCAGTCCCTCCCCCGCAGGCTCGTATGGCTACACCTTC.

The DNA of the CDR3 is TGTGCCAGCAGTAGACTGGTCTACGAGCAGTACTTC. Its protein is CASSRLVYEQYF. The V call is TRBV28, the J call TRBJ2-7; D is ambiguous. Germline CDR1 is MDHEN and CDR2 is SYDVKM. The V end was cut by 5 bases, the J end by 3 bases, with 8 bases between. This CDR3 spans 12 amino acids.

The CDR3 DNA follows: TGTGCCTGGAGTTTGACTAGCGGGGGCCTAACACCGCAGTTCTTC. It codes for CAWSLTSGGLTPQFF. V and J are TRBV30 and TRBJ2-1, with 12 nucleotides matching TRBD2. This CDR3 is 15 amino acids long. Trimming at V came to 2 bases and at J to 12 bases, leaving 11 bases not matched to a gene. The germline CDR1 and CDR2 sequences are GTSNPN and SVGIG (reference sequence).

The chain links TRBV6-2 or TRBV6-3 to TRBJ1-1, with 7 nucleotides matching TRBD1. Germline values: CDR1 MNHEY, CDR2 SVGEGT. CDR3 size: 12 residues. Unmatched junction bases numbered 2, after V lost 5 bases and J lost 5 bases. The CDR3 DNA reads TGTGCCAGCAGTCAACAGGGGACTGAAGCTTTCTTT. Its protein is CASSQQGTEAFF.

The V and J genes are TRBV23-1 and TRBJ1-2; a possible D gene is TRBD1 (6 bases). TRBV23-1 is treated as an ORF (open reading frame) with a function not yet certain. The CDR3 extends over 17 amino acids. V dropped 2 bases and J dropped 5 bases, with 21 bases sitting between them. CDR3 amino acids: CASSQGGGTLMRYGYTF. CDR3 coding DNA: TGCGCCAGCAGTCAAGGGGGAGGGACACTCATGAGGTATGGCTACACCTTC.

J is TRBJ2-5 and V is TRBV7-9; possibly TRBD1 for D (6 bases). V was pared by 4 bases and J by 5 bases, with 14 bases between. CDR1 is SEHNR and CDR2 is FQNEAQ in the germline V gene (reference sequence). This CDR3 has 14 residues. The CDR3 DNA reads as TGTGCCAGCAGCTGGGCAGGGGTTCTCGAGACCCAGTACTTC. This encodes CASSWAGVLETQYF.

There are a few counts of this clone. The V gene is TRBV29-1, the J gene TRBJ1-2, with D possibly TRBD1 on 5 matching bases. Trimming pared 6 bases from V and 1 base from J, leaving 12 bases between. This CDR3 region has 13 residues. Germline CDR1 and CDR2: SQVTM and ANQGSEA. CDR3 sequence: CSVTQGFNYGYTF. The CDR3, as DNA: TGCAGCGTCACGCAGGGCTTTAACTATGGCTACACCTTC.

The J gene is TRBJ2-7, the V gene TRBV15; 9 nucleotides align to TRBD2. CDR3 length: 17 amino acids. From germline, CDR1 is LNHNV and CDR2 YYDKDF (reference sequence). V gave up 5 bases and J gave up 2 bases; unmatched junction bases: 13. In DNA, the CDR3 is TGTGCCACCAGCCCTCCCCAAAGGGCTAGCGGGGCCTACGAGCAGTACTTC. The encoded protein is CATSPPQRASGAYEQYF. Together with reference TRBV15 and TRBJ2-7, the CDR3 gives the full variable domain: DAMVIQNPRYQVTQFGKPVTLSCSQTLNHNVMYWYQQKSSQAPKLLFHYYDKDFNNEADTPDNFQSRRPNTSFCFLDIRSPGLGDTAMYLCATSPPQRASGAYEQYFGPGTRLTVT.

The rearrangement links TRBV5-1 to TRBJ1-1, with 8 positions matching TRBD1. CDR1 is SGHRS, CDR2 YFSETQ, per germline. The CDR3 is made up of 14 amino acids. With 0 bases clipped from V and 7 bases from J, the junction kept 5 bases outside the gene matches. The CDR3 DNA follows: TGCGCCAGCAGCTTGGCGGGACAGGCTTATGAAGCTTTCTTT. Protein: CASSLAGQAYEAFF. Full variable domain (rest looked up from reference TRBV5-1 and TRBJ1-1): KAGVTQTPRYLIKTRGQQVTLSCSPISGHRSVSWYQQTPGQGLQFLFEYFSETQRNKGNFPGRFSGRQFSNSRSEMNVSTLELGDSALYLCASSLAGQAYEAFFGQGTRLTVV.

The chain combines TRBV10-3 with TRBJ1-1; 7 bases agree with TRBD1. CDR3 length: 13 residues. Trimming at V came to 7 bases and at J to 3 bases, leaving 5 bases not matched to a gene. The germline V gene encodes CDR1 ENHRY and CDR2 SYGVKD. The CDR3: CAIKNTGDTEAFF. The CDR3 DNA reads TGTGCCATCAAAAACACAGGGGACACTGAAGCTTTCTTT.

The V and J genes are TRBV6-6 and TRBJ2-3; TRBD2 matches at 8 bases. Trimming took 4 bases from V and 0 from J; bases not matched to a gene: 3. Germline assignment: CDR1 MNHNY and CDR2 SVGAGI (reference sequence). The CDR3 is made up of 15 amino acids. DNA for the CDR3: TGTGCCAGCAGTTCCGTAGCGGGGAGCACAGATACGCAGTATTTT. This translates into CASSSVAGSTDTQYF.

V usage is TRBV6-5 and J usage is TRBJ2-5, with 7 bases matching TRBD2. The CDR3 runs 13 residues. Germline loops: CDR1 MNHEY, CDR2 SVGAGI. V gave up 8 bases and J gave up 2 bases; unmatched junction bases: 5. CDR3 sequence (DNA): TGTGCCAGCGCCTTGGGGGGGCAAGAGACCCAGTACTTC. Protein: CASALGGQETQYF.

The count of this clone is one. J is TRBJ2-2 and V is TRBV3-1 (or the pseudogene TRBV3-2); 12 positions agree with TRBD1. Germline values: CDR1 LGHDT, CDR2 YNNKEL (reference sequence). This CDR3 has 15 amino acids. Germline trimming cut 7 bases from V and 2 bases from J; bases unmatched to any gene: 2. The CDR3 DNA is TGTGCCAGCACCGGGACAGGGGGCAACACCGGGGAGCTGTTTTTT. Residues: CASTGTGGNTGELFF.

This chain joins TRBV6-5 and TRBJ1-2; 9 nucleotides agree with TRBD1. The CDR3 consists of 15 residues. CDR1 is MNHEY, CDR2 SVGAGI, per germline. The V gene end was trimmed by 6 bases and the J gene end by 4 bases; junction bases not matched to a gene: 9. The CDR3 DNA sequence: TGTGCCAGCAGCACCGGGACAGGGAATTTCTATGGCTACACCTTC. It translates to CASSTGTGNFYGYTF.

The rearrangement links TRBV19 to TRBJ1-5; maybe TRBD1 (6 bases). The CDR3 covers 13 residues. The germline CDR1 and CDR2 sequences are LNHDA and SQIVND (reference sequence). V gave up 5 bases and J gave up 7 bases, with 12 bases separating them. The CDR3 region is CASSGGLGQPQHF. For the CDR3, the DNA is TGTGCCAGTAGTGGGGGCCTTGGGCAGCCCCAGCATTTT.

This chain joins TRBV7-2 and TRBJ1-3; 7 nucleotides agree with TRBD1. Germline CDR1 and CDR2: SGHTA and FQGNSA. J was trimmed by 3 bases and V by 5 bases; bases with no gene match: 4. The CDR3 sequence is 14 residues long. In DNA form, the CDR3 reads TGTGCCAGCAGCCCGACAGGGAATGGAAACACCATATATTTT. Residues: CASSPTGNGNTIYF. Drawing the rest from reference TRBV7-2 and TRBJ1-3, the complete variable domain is GAGVSQSPSNKVTEKGKDVELRCDPISGHTALYWYRQSLGQGLEFLIYFQGNSAPDKSGLPSDRFSAERTGGSVSTLTIQRTQQEDSAVYLCASSPTGNGNTIYFGEGSWLTVV.

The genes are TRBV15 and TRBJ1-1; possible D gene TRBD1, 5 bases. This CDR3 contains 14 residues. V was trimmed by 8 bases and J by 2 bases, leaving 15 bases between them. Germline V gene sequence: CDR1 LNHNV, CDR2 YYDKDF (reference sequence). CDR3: CATGQRGRNTEAFF. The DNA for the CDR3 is TGTGCCACCGGGCAGCGGGGGAGAAACACTGAAGCTTTCTTT.